This T cell receptor (beta chain) was documented in a study of regulatory T cells in long-lasting Graves disease. CDR3-region Arm-PCR and iRepertoire HTBI primers produced the TCR beta libraries. Original processing notes: Taken together, the samples had 55 to 65 TRBV and more than 12 TRBJ segments identified. Using its own MiXCR run on the multiplex PCR reads, TCRdb lists one record per CDR3 protein. TCRdb, rather than the study authors, made the V and J calls. The table includes roughly 500,000 distinct CDR3 sequences, 12% to 15% detected once. Time point: newly diagnosed GD, antithyroid drugs for less than 3 months. There was RNA extracted from PBMCs, and the TCR library was made from it. Germline V gene lookup returns CDR1 PRHDT and CDR2 FYEKMQ (reference sequence). V shed 5 bases and J 7 bases; nucleotides not matched to a gene: 7. The length of the CDR3 is 16 residues. These data were likewise used in another study, on T cells in Graves' hyperthyroidism and ophthalmopathy. From that study: Appearing also in blood were most of the thyroid clonotypes expanded above 0.001.

The chain links TRBV13 to TRBJ2-1; 14 bases map to TRBD2. This clonotype originated in a woman between 50 and 59 years old with Graves disease. Sequences were derived from peripheral blood mononuclear cells (PBMCs), sampled at new diagnosis, from a patient treated with antithyroid drugs. As DNA, the CDR3 is TGTGCCAGCAGCATGACTAGCGGGAGGGCCTTGAATGAGCAGTTCTTC. This codes for CASSMTSGRALNEQFF.